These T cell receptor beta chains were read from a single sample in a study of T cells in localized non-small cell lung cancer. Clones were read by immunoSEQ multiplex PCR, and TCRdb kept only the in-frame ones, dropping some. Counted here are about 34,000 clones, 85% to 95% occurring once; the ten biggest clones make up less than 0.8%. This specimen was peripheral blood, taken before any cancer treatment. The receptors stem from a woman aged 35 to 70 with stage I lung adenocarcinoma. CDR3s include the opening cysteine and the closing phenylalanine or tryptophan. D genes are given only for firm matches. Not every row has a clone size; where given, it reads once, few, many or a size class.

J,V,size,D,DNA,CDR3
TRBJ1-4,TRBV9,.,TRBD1,TGTGCCAGCAGCGCCGGACAGGGGGCGCGAAATGAAAAACTGTTTTTT,CASSAGQGARNEKLFF
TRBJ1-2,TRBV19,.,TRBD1,TGTGCCAGTGGAAGGGACAGGGCACTCTATGGCTACACCTTC,CASGRDRALYGYTF
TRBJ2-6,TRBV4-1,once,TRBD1,TGCGCCAGCAGCCCGGGACAGACGACTGGGGCCAACGTCCTGACTTTC,CASSPGQTTGANVLTF
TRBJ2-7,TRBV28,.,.,TGTGCCAGCAGTTTACCCAGCGGACAGTTACGCTCCTACGAGCAGTACTTC,CASSLPSGQLRSYEQYF
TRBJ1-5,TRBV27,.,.,TGTGCCAGCAGTTTATATGGAAATAGCAATCAGCCCCAGCATTTT,CASSLYGNSNQPQHF
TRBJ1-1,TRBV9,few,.,TGTGCCAGCAGCGTAGAGCAGGGGATAAACACTGAAGCTTTCTTT,CASSVEQGINTEAFF
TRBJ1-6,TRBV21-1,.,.,TGTGCCAGCAGCAAAGATATTGAACAGGGGGCAGCTTCACCCCTCCACTTT,CASSKDIEQGAASPLHF
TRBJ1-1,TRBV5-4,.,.,TGTGCCAGCAGCCGAAGCAGGGTGGACACTGAAGCTTTCTTT,CASSRSRVDTEAFF
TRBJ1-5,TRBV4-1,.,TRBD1,TGCGCCAGCAGCCACGAAGAACAGGGGGCGCGACAGCCCCAGCATTTT,CASSHEEQGARQPQHF
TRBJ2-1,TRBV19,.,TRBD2,TGTGCCAGTACCGGACCGGGGGGAAGTCTCTACAATGAGCAGTTCTTC,CASTGPGGSLYNEQFF
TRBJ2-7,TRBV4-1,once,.,TGCGCCAGCAGCCAAGATTCTGGGGGAACCTACGAGCAGTACTTC,CASSQDSGGTYEQYF
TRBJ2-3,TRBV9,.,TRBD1,TGTGCCAGCAGCGACAGGGGGCCTGGAGATACGCAGTATTTT,CASSDRGPGDTQYF
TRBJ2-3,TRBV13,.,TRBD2,TGTGCCAGCAGCTTTAGCGGGGGTTCCACAGATACGCAGTATTTT,CASSFSGGSTDTQYF
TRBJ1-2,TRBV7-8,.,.,TGTGCCAGCAGCTTAGTTTCCCGTCAAGCTAACTATGGCTACACCTTC,CASSLVSRQANYGYTF
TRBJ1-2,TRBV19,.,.,TGTGCCAGTAGTATATGGCAGGGGATAAACTATGGCTACACCTTC,CASSIWQGINYGYTF
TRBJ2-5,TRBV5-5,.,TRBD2,TGTGCCAGCAGCTCCCTTGGGCGGGGGGGATCAGAGACCCAGTACTTC,CASSSLGRGGSETQYF
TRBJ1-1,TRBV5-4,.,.,TGTGCCAGCAGCTCCCCTACCTTGCAGGGTAAGACTGAAGCTTTCTTT,CASSSPTLQGKTEAFF
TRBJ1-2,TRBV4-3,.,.,TGCGCCAGCAGCCAAGCCTATTATGGAGGACGGACCTATGGCTACACCTTC,CASSQAYYGGRTYGYTF
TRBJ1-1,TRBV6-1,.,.,TGTGCCAGCAGTGAAGGTCCTCGGAGAGCTTTCTTT,CASSEGPRRAFF
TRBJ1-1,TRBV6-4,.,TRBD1,TGTGCCAGCAGCGACAGGGCGGGGACTGAAGCTTTCTTT,CASSDRAGTEAFF
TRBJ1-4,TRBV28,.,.,TGTGCCAGCAGTTTCGGTGGGACTAATGAAAAACTGTTTTTT,CASSFGGTNEKLFF
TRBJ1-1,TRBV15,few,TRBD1,TGTGCCACCAGCAGACACTGGGACAGGCTGAACACTGAAGCTTTCTTT,CATSRHWDRLNTEAFF
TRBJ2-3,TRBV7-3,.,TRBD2,TGTGCCAGCAGCTTTCTAGCGGGGGTCCAAGATACGCAGTATTTT,CASSFLAGVQDTQYF
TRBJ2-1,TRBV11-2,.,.,TGTGCCAGCAGGGCGAGGGGATTAGTCTACAATGAGCAGTTCTTC,CASRARGLVYNEQFF
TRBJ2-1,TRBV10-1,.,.,TGCGCCAGCACTTCCACGGTCAGGGGTACCTCACCCCACCCGCAGTTCTTC,CASTSTVRGTSPHPQFF
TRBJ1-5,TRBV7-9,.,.,TGTGCCAGCAGCGACGACAGCAGCAATCAGCCCCAGCATTTT,CASSDDSSNQPQHF
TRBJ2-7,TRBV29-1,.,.,TGCAGCGTTGTTCATCCCGGGGTCTACGAGCAGTACTTC,CSVVHPGVYEQYF
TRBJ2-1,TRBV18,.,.,TGTGCCAGCTCATATTATAGCGGACCCTCCTACAATGAGCAGTTCTTC,CASSYYSGPSYNEQFF
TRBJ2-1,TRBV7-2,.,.,TGTGCCAGCAGCTCGGGTCAGGGGAGGTACAATGAGCAGTTCTTC,CASSSGQGRYNEQFF
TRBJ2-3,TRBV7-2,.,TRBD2,TGTGCCAGCAGCTTAAGGCCTAGCGGGACCTTCACAGATACGCAGTATTTT,CASSLRPSGTFTDTQYF
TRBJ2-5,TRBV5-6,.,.,TGTGCCAGCAGCCTGCCGAGAGAGACCCAGTACTTC,CASSLPRETQYF
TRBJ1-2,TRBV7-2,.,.,TGTGCCAGCAGCTTAAGTAACAACCGCTATGGCTACACCTTC,CASSLSNNRYGYTF
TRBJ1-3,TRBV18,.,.,TGTGCCAGCTCACGTCTCTGGGAAGGGTCTGGAAACACCATATATTTT,CASSRLWEGSGNTIYF
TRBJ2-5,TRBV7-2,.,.,TGTGCCAGCAGCCCCAGCGGCGGAGGCGGGGAGACCCAGTACTTC,CASSPSGGGGETQYF
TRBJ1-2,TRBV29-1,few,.,TGCAGCGTTGAAGACAGGAGGGGGATAAGGAGCGGCTACACCTTC,CSVEDRRGIRSGYTF
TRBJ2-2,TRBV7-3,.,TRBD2,TGTGCCAGCAGCTCCAAGGGGCTAGCGGGAGACGCGAACACCGGGGAGCTGTTTTTT,CASSSKGLAGDANTGELFF
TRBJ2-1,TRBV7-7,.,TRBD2,TGTGCTAGCAGTTGGAGCGGGAGTGATGAGCAGTTCTTC,CASSWSGSDEQFF
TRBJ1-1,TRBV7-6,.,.,TGTGCCAGCAGCGAGAGGGCTGGGGACACTGAAGCTTTCTTT,CASSERAGDTEAFF
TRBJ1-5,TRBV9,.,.,TGTGCCAGCAGCGTAGGAGGGGACCAGAGATATCAGCCCCAGCATTTT,CASSVGGDQRYQPQHF
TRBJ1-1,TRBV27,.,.,TGTGCCAGCAGTTTCAAAAGGGACACTGAAGCTTTCTTT,CASSFKRDTEAFF
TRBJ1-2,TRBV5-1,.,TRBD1,TGCGCCAGCAGCCCCGGACAGGGTGGCTATGGCTACACCTTC,CASSPGQGGYGYTF
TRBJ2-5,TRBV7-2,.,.,TGTGCCAGCAGCTCTCTGACACCCCCGGGAGAGACCCAGTACTTC,CASSSLTPPGETQYF
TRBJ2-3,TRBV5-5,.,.,TGTGCCAGCAGCCTGGGCCCCAGGAGGCGGACAGATACGCAGTATTTT,CASSLGPRRRTDTQYF
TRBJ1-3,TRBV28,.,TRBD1,TGTGCCAGCAGTCCCATACAGGGGCTGGCTGGAAACACCATATATTTT,CASSPIQGLAGNTIYF
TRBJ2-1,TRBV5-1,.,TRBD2,TGCGCCAGCGAGCCAGATATCGGACTAGCGGGAACCTACAATGAGCAGTTCTTC,CASEPDIGLAGTYNEQFF
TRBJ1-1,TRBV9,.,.,TGTGCCAGCAGCGTAGGACAAGCGAACACTGAAGCTTTCTTT,CASSVGQANTEAFF
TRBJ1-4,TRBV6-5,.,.,TGTGCCAGCAGTTACTCTAATGGAGTATTTGAAAAACTGTTTTTT,CASSYSNGVFEKLFF
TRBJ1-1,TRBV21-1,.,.,TGTGCCAGCAGCAAAGGTGGGCCCCGGGACAGGGGGGACACTGAAGCTTTCTTT,CASSKGGPRDRGDTEAFF
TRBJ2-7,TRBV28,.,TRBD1,TGTGCCAGCAGTTTCCGGTGGGGACAGGGATTGTACGAGCAGTACTTC,CASSFRWGQGLYEQYF
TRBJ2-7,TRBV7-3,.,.,TGTGCCAGCAGCCCTGGGAGCAGTTCCTACGAGCAGTACTTC,CASSPGSSSYEQYF
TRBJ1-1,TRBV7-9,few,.,TGTGCCAGCAGCTTAGGAACAATGACTGAAGCTTTCTTT,CASSLGTMTEAFF
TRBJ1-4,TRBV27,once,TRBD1,TGTGCCAGCAGTTTCAGGGGGCGCGCAACTAATGAAAAACTGTTTTTT,CASSFRGRATNEKLFF
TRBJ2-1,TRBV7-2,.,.,TGTGCCAGCAGCCACGGGCCTGGATACAATGAGCAGTTCTTC,CASSHGPGYNEQFF